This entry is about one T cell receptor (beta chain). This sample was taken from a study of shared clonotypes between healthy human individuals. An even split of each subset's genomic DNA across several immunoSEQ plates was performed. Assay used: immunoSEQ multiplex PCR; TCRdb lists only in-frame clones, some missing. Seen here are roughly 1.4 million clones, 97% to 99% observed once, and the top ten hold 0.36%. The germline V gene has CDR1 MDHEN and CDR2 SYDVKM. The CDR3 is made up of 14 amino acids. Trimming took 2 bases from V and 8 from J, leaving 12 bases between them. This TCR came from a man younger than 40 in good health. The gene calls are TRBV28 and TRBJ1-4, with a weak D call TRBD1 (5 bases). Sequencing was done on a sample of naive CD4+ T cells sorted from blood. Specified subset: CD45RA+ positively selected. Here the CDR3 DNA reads TGTGCCAGCAGTTTAGGGGGGGATGGCGAAAAACTGTTTTTT. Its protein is CASSLGGDGEKLFF.